A selection of T cell receptor beta chains follows, all from one sample in a study of T-cell reconstitution after alpha-beta-depleted transplantation in children. TCRdb reprocessed the PCR reads with MiXCR, giving one entry per CDR3 protein. Seen here are around 450,000 distinct CDR3 sequences, more than 9% observed once, and the top ten hold roughly 2%. This specimen was PBMCs, taken before TCRalphabeta/CD19-depleted stem cell transplant. The source of these receptors is a child aged 2 to 10 with inherited bone marrow failure, due to receive a stem cell transplant. Both conserved end residues are part of each CDR3. D genes are given only for firm matches. Rows may omit the clone size; those that give it use once, few, many or a size class.

d_gene: NA
abundance: many
v_gene: TRBV29-1
j_gene: TRBJ2-7
CDR3aa: CSVRENDEQYF
CDR3nt: TGCAGCGTTAGGGAAAACGACGAGCAGTACTTC

d_gene: NA
abundance: few
v_gene: TRBV11-2
j_gene: TRBJ2-3
CDR3aa: CASSPNPAGTFTDTQYF
CDR3nt: TGTGCCAGCAGCCCAAACCCCGCCGGGACTTTCACAGATACGCAGTATTTT

d_gene: TRBD2
abundance: many
v_gene: TRBV18
j_gene: TRBJ2-3
CDR3aa: CASSPQDSGRMSTDTQYF
CDR3nt: TGTGCCAGCTCACCCCAAGATAGCGGGAGAATGAGCACAGATACGCAGTATTTT

d_gene: NA
abundance: NA
v_gene: TRBV7-9
j_gene: TRBJ2-1
CDR3aa: CASSLGWYEFF
CDR3nt: TGTGCCAGCAGCCTTGGGTGGTATGAGTTCTTC

d_gene: NA
abundance: many
v_gene: TRBV4-3
j_gene: TRBJ2-1
CDR3aa: CASSQGLGRFGTLYNEQFF
CDR3nt: TGCGCCAGCAGCCAAGGACTTGGGCGATTCGGGACCCTGTACAATGAGCAGTTCTTC

d_gene: NA
abundance: many
v_gene: TRBV12-3/TRBV12-4
j_gene: TRBJ2-5
CDR3aa: CASTIQVEETQYF
CDR3nt: TGTGCCAGCACAATTCAAGTGGAAGAGACCCAGTACTTC

d_gene: NA
abundance: many
v_gene: TRBV3-1
j_gene: TRBJ2-1
CDR3aa: CASTPFFQGDNEQFF
CDR3nt: TGTGCCAGCACCCCTTTTTTTCAAGGTGACAATGAGCAGTTCTTC

d_gene: NA
abundance: many
v_gene: TRBV4-1
j_gene: TRBJ2-1
CDR3aa: CASGRSSYNEQFF
CDR3nt: TGCGCCAGCGGACGGAGCTCCTACAATGAGCAGTTCTTC

d_gene: NA
abundance: few
v_gene: TRBV12-3/TRBV12-4
j_gene: TRBJ2-7
CDR3aa: CASSVAGIGYEQYF
CDR3nt: TGTGCCAGCAGTGTGGCAGGGATCGGCTACGAGCAGTACTTC

d_gene: TRBD1
abundance: few
v_gene: TRBV11-2
j_gene: TRBJ2-7
CDR3aa: CATSPPRGNKGSESYEQYF
CDR3nt: TGTGCCACATCCCCACCCAGGGGGAATAAAGGTAGCGAGTCCTACGAGCAGTACTTC

d_gene: NA
abundance: many
v_gene: TRBV28
j_gene: TRBJ1-5
CDR3aa: CASSEESNQPQHF
CDR3nt: TGTGCCAGCAGCGAGGAAAGCAATCAGCCCCAGCATTTT

d_gene: TRBD2
abundance: many
v_gene: TRBV6-2/TRBV6-3
j_gene: TRBJ2-7
CDR3aa: CASSWTSGRISYEQYF
CDR3nt: TGTGCCAGCAGTTGGACTAGCGGGAGGATCTCCTACGAGCAGTACTTC

d_gene: NA
abundance: few
v_gene: TRBV19
j_gene: TRBJ2-1
CDR3aa: CASSIYSNEQFF
CDR3nt: TGTGCCAGTAGTATATACAGCAATGAGCAGTTCTTC

d_gene: TRBD1
abundance: many
v_gene: TRBV4-3
j_gene: TRBJ2-1
CDR3aa: CASSQDSWAGGRNEQFF
CDR3nt: TGCGCCAGCAGCCAAGATTCTTGGGCAGGGGGCCGGAATGAGCAGTTCTTC

d_gene: NA
abundance: many
v_gene: TRBV7-2
j_gene: TRBJ2-7
CDR3aa: CASSLILAESYEQYF
CDR3nt: TGTGCCAGCAGCTTAATACTAGCTGAGTCCTACGAGCAGTACTTC

d_gene: NA
abundance: many
v_gene: TRBV25-1
j_gene: TRBJ1-2
CDR3aa: CASSEYGGIYGYTF
CDR3nt: TGTGCCAGCAGTGAATATGGGGGGATCTATGGCTACACCTTC

d_gene: NA
abundance: NA
v_gene: TRBV24-1
j_gene: TRBJ2-2
CDR3aa: CATSDLWATDTGELFF
CDR3nt: TGTGCCACCAGTGATTTGTGGGCGACGGACACCGGGGAGCTGTTTTTT

d_gene: TRBD1
abundance: many
v_gene: TRBV15
j_gene: TRBJ1-2
CDR3aa: CATSRGTGGRGGYTF
CDR3nt: TGTGCCACCAGCAGAGGGACAGGGGGCAGAGGAGGCTACACCTTC

d_gene: TRBD1
abundance: many
v_gene: TRBV15
j_gene: TRBJ2-7
CDR3aa: CATSGGQATREQYF
CDR3nt: TGTGCCACCAGCGGGGGACAGGCGACTCGCGAGCAGTACTTC

d_gene: NA
abundance: many
v_gene: TRBV11-2
j_gene: TRBJ2-7
CDR3aa: CASSLIHRAIAALSYEQYF
CDR3nt: TGTGCCAGCAGCTTAATCCATCGGGCTATAGCGGCCCTCTCCTACGAGCAGTACTTC

d_gene: NA
abundance: many
v_gene: TRBV7-2
j_gene: TRBJ2-3
CDR3aa: CASSSDLDTQYF
CDR3nt: TGTGCCAGCAGCTCTGACTTGGATACGCAGTATTTT

d_gene: TRBD2
abundance: many
v_gene: TRBV5-1
j_gene: TRBJ2-7
CDR3aa: CASSLGSSGGYEQYF
CDR3nt: TGCGCCAGCAGCTTGGGGTCCAGCGGGGGCTACGAGCAGTACTTC

d_gene: NA
abundance: many
v_gene: TRBV7-6
j_gene: TRBJ2-7
CDR3aa: CASSGAASLGQYF
CDR3nt: TGTGCCAGCAGCGGAGCGGCATCCTTAGGGCAGTACTTC

d_gene: NA
abundance: many
v_gene: TRBV7-2
j_gene: TRBJ2-2
CDR3aa: CASSSKAENTGELFF
CDR3nt: TGTGCCAGCAGCTCTAAGGCAGAGAACACCGGGGAGCTGTTTTTT

d_gene: TRBD2
abundance: many
v_gene: TRBV20-1
j_gene: TRBJ2-1
CDR3aa: CSARELWTSGYNEQFF
CDR3nt: TGCAGTGCTAGAGAGTTGTGGACTAGCGGGTACAATGAGCAGTTCTTC

d_gene: TRBD2
abundance: many
v_gene: TRBV5-1
j_gene: TRBJ2-1
CDR3aa: CASSSRGSGRGNEQFF
CDR3nt: TGCGCCAGCAGCTCCCGGGGTAGCGGGAGGGGGAATGAGCAGTTCTTC

d_gene: NA
abundance: few
v_gene: TRBV4-1
j_gene: TRBJ1-1
CDR3aa: CASSHPTNTEAFF
CDR3nt: TGCGCCAGCAGCCATCCCACGAACACTGAAGCTTTCTTT

d_gene: NA
abundance: few
v_gene: TRBV24-1
j_gene: TRBJ1-5
CDR3aa: CATSEGQVRSPQHF
CDR3nt: TGTGCCACCAGTGAGGGGCAGGTACGCTCGCCCCAGCATTTT

d_gene: NA
abundance: few
v_gene: TRBV10-3
j_gene: TRBJ2-7
CDR3aa: CAISAGVYEQYF
CDR3nt: TGTGCCATCTCAGCAGGGGTTTACGAGCAGTACTTC

d_gene: NA
abundance: few
v_gene: TRBV12-3/TRBV12-4
j_gene: TRBJ2-7
CDR3aa: CASRGGQGFYEQYF
CDR3nt: TGTGCCAGCAGGGGGGGCCAGGGATTCTACGAGCAGTACTTC

d_gene: NA
abundance: many
v_gene: TRBV12-3/TRBV12-4
j_gene: TRBJ2-2
CDR3aa: CASSFPGELFF
CDR3nt: TGTGCCAGCAGTTTTCCCGGGGAGCTGTTTTTT

d_gene: NA
abundance: few
v_gene: TRBV7-9
j_gene: TRBJ1-1
CDR3aa: CASSSGEMNTEAFF
CDR3nt: TGTGCCAGCAGCTCAGGGGAAATGAACACTGAAGCTTTCTTT

d_gene: NA
abundance: few
v_gene: TRBV12-3/TRBV12-4
j_gene: TRBJ2-7
CDR3aa: CASSLSDPYEQYF
CDR3nt: TGTGCCAGCAGTTTGTCGGACCCCTACGAGCAGTACTTC

d_gene: TRBD2
abundance: many
v_gene: TRBV7-9
j_gene: TRBJ2-3
CDR3aa: CASSQTTGLTNTQYF
CDR3nt: TGTGCCAGCAGCCAAACGACGGGACTAACTAATACGCAGTATTTT

d_gene: TRBD1
abundance: many
v_gene: TRBV5-1
j_gene: TRBJ1-1
CDR3aa: CASSLADRAEAFF
CDR3nt: TGCGCCAGCAGCTTGGCGGACAGGGCTGAAGCTTTCTTT

d_gene: NA
abundance: many
v_gene: TRBV19
j_gene: TRBJ2-1
CDR3aa: CASSISWGNEQFF
CDR3nt: TGTGCCAGTAGTATCTCTTGGGGAAATGAGCAGTTCTTC

d_gene: TRBD1
abundance: many
v_gene: TRBV11-1
j_gene: TRBJ1-1
CDR3aa: CASSAHRLRTGANTEAFF
CDR3nt: TGTGCCAGCAGCGCTCACCGCCTTCGGACAGGCGCGAACACTGAAGCTTTCTTT

d_gene: NA
abundance: many
v_gene: TRBV5-1
j_gene: TRBJ2-2
CDR3aa: CASSLAASLNTGELFF
CDR3nt: TGCGCCAGCAGCTTGGCCGCCAGCTTGAACACCGGGGAGCTGTTTTTT

d_gene: TRBD2
abundance: many
v_gene: TRBV7-2
j_gene: TRBJ2-3
CDR3aa: CASSLTSGRRTDTQYF
CDR3nt: TGTGCCAGCAGCTTGACTAGCGGGAGGCGCACAGATACGCAGTATTTT

d_gene: NA
abundance: many
v_gene: TRBV29-1
j_gene: TRBJ2-3
CDR3aa: CSVEDMVYADTQYF
CDR3nt: TGCAGCGTTGAAGATATGGTTTATGCAGATACGCAGTATTTT

d_gene: TRBD2
abundance: NA
v_gene: TRBV6-2/TRBV6-3
j_gene: TRBJ2-1
CDR3aa: CASKSGREGNEQFF
CDR3nt: TGTGCCAGCAAATCTGGGCGGGAGGGTAATGAGCAGTTCTTC

d_gene: TRBD2
abundance: NA
v_gene: TRBV6-2/TRBV6-3
j_gene: TRBJ2-7
CDR3aa: CASRLPGGFEQYF
CDR3nt: TGTGCCAGCAGACTCCCGGGGGGATTCGAGCAGTACTTC

d_gene: NA
abundance: few
v_gene: TRBV11-2
j_gene: TRBJ2-2
CDR3aa: CASSLEAFSGELFF
CDR3nt: TGTGCCAGCAGCTTAGAGGCTTTCTCCGGGGAGCTGTTTTTT

d_gene: TRBD2
abundance: many
v_gene: TRBV4-3
j_gene: TRBJ2-7
CDR3aa: CASSQVLAGGYEQYF
CDR3nt: TGCGCCAGCAGCCAAGTACTAGCGGGAGGCTACGAGCAGTACTTC

d_gene: NA
abundance: NA
v_gene: TRBV4-2
j_gene: TRBJ1-3
CDR3aa: CASSQDFLRSSGNTIYF
CDR3nt: TGTGCCAGCAGCCAAGATTTCCTCAGGAGCTCTGGAAACACCATATATTTT

d_gene: NA
abundance: many
v_gene: TRBV27
j_gene: TRBJ1-5
CDR3aa: CASSDRGFNQPQHF
CDR3nt: TGTGCCAGCAGCGACCGGGGGTTCAATCAGCCCCAGCATTTT

d_gene: NA
abundance: NA
v_gene: TRBV5-4
j_gene: TRBJ2-7
CDR3aa: CASSLDSAPEQYF
CDR3nt: TGTGCCAGCAGCTTGGACTCGGCTCCCGAGCAGTACTTC

d_gene: NA
abundance: many
v_gene: TRBV6-5
j_gene: TRBJ1-3
CDR3aa: CASSYSFPVTRDTIYF
CDR3nt: TGTGCCAGCAGTTACTCGTTCCCTGTCACACGGGACACCATATATTTT

d_gene: NA
abundance: few
v_gene: TRBV30
j_gene: TRBJ1-3
CDR3aa: CACYSPGGSSGNTIYF
CDR3nt: TGTGCCTGCTATTCCCCGGGGGGGAGCTCTGGAAACACCATATATTTT

d_gene: TRBD2
abundance: many
v_gene: TRBV3-1
j_gene: TRBJ2-1
CDR3aa: CASSHSGTSGNEQFF
CDR3nt: TGTGCCAGCAGCCATTCCGGGACTAGCGGCAATGAGCAGTTCTTC

d_gene: NA
abundance: many
v_gene: TRBV5-1
j_gene: TRBJ2-1
CDR3aa: CASSLSRDPSYNEQFF
CDR3nt: TGCGCCAGCAGCTTGTCCCGGGATCCTTCCTACAATGAGCAGTTCTTC

d_gene: NA
abundance: many
v_gene: TRBV27
j_gene: TRBJ2-7
CDR3aa: CASSLSWTLSYEQYF
CDR3nt: TGTGCCAGCAGTTTATCCTGGACCCTCTCCTACGAGCAGTACTTC

d_gene: TRBD2
abundance: many
v_gene: TRBV29-1
j_gene: TRBJ2-7
CDR3aa: CSAGTSVYEQYF
CDR3nt: TGCAGCGCCGGGACTAGCGTCTACGAGCAGTACTTC

d_gene: NA
abundance: NA
v_gene: TRBV12-3/TRBV12-4
j_gene: TRBJ1-5
CDR3aa: CASSLFNGGNQPQHF
CDR3nt: TGTGCCAGCAGCCTCTTCAACGGGGGCAATCAGCCCCAGCATTTT

d_gene: TRBD1
abundance: many
v_gene: TRBV10-3
j_gene: TRBJ2-7
CDR3aa: CAISGSPDRGRFEQYF
CDR3nt: TGTGCCATCAGTGGCTCCCCGGACAGGGGGCGGTTCGAGCAGTACTTC

d_gene: NA
abundance: many
v_gene: TRBV29-1
j_gene: TRBJ2-1
CDR3aa: CSVGFWGSEQFF
CDR3nt: TGCAGCGTTGGTTTTTGGGGCAGTGAGCAGTTCTTC

d_gene: TRBD1
abundance: NA
v_gene: TRBV20-1
j_gene: TRBJ2-2
CDR3aa: CSARDRDRVATGELFF
CDR3nt: TGCAGTGCTAGGGACCGGGACAGGGTTGCCACCGGGGAGCTGTTTTTT

d_gene: NA
abundance: many
v_gene: TRBV5-1
j_gene: TRBJ2-7
CDR3aa: CASSFSSRPYEQYF
CDR3nt: TGCGCCAGCAGCTTCTCTAGCAGACCCTACGAGCAGTACTTC

d_gene: TRBD2
abundance: NA
v_gene: TRBV7-9
j_gene: TRBJ2-1
CDR3aa: CASSLAGGENNEQFF
CDR3nt: TGTGCCAGCAGCTTAGCGGGAGGGGAAAACAATGAGCAGTTCTTC